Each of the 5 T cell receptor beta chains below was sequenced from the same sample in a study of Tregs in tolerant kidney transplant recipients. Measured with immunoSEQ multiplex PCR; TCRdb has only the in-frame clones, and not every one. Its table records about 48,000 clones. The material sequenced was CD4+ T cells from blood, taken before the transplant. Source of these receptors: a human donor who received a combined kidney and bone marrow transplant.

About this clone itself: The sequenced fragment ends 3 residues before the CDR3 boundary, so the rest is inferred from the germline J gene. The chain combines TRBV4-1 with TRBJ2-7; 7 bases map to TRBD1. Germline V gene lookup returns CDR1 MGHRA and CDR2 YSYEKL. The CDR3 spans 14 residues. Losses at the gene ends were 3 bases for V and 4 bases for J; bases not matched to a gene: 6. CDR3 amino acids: CASSHGQEDYEQYF. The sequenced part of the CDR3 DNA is TGCGCCAGCAGCCACGGACAGGAAGATTACGAG.

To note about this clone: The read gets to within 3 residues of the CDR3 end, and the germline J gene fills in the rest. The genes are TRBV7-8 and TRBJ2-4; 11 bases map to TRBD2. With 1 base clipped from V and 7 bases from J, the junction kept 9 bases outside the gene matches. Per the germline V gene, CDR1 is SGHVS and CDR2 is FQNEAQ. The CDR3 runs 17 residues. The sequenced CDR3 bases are TGTGCCAGCAGCTTAGGAATAGCGGGAGGGCCATGGAACATT. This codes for CASSLGIAGGPWNI. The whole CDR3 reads CASSLGIAGGPWNIQYF.

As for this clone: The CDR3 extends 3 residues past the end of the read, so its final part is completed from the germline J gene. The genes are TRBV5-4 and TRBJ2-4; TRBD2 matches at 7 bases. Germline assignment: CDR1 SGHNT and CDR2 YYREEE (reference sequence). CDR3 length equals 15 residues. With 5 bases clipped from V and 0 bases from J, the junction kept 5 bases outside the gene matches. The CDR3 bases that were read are TGTGCCAGCAGACCTAGCGGAATAGCCAAAAACATT. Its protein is CASRPSGIAKNI. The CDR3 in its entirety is CASRPSGIAKNIQYF.

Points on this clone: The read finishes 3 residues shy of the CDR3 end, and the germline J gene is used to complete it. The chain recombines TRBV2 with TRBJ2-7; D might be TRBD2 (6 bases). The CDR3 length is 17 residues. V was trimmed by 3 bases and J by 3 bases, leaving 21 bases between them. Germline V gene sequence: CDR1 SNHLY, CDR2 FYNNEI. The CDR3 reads CASSDPRFGGLYYEQYF. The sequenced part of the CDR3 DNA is TGTGCCAGCAGTGATCCCAGATTCGGGGGATTATACTACGAG. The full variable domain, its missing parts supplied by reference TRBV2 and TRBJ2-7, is EPEVTQTPSHQVTQMGQEVILRCVPISNHLYFYWYRQILGQKVEFLVSFYNNEISEKSEIFDDQFSVERPDGSNFTLKIRSTKLEDSAMYFCASSDPRFGGLYYEQYFGPGTRLTVT.

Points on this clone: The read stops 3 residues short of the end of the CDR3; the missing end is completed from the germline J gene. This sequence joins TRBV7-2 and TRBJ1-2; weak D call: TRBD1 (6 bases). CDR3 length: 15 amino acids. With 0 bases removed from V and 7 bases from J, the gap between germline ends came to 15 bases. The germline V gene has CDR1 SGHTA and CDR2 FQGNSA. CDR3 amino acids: CASSLALGRGFGYTF. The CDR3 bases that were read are TGTGCCAGCAGCTTAGCGCTTGGGAGGGGGTTTGGC.